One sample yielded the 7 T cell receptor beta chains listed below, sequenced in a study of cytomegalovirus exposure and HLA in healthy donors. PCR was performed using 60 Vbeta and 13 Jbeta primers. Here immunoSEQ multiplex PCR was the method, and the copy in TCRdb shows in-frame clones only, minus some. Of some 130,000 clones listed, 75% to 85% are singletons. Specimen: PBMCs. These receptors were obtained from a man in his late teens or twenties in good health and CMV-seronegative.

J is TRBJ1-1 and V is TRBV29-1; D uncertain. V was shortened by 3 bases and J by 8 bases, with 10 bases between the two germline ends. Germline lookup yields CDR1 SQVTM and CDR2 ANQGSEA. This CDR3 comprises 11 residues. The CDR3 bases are TGCAGCGTTGATCCCGGGGAAGAAGCTTTCTTT. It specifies CSVDPGEEAFF.

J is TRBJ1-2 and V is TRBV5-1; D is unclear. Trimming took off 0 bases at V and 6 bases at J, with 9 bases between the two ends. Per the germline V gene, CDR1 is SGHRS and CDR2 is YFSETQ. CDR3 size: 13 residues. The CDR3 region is CASSLGGLNGYTF. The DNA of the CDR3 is TGCGCCAGCAGCTTGGGAGGGCTAAATGGCTACACCTTC.

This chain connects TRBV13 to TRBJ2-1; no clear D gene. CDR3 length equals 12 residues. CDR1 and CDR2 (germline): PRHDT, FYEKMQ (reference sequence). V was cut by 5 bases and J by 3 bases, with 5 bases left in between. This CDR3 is CASSVIYNEQFF. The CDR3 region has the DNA TGTGCCAGCAGCGTAATCTACAATGAGCAGTTCTTC.

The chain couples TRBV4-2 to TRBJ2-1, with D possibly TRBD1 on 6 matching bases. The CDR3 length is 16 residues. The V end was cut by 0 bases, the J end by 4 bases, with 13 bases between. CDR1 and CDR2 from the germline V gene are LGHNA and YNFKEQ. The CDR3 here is CASSQDLPGVYNEQFF. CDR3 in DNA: TGTGCCAGCAGCCAAGATCTGCCAGGGGTTTACAATGAGCAGTTCTTC.

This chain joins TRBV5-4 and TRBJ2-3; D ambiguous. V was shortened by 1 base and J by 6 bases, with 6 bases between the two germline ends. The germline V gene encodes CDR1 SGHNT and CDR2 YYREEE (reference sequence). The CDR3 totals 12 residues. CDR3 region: CASSLFGDTQYF. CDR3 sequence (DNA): TGTGCCAGCAGCTTGTTCGGGGATACGCAGTATTTT.

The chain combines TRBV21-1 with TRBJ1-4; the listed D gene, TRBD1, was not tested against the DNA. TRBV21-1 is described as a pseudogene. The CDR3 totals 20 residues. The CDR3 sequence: CASSMGPRRAPGHPNEKLFF. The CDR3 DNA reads TGTGCCAGCAGCATGGGGCCAAGACGCGCCCCAGGGCATCCTAATGAAAAACTGTTTTTT.

The CDR3 loop is CASRPDRGSGQPQHF. DNA of the CDR3: TGTGCCAGCAGACCGGACAGGGGGTCGGGTCAGCCCCAGCATTTT. The J gene is TRBJ1-5, the V gene TRBV7-8, with TRBD1 matching 10 bases. CDR3 length: 15 residues. Trimming at V came to 6 bases and at J to 6 bases, leaving 8 bases not matched to a gene. The V gene's germline CDR1 is SGHVS and CDR2 FQNEAQ.